These 10 T cell receptor beta chains share one sample of origin, sequenced in a study of blood T cells in healthy people across ages. Then a second PCR, running about 6 to 12 cycles, was carried out with a sample-barcoded 5' primer and a J-beta primer mix. TCRdb re-analysed the 5' RACE reads in MiXCR, keeping a single row per CDR3 protein. The sample carries about 720,000 distinct CDR3 sequences, around 25% recorded once. The sample was also reused in another study, on T cells of mothers and their children.

The source material was blood. The source is a boy aged 10-17 years in good health.

J is TRBJ2-1 and V is TRBV6-5, with D possibly TRBD1 on 6 matching bases. The V end was cut by 6 bases, the J end by 3 bases, with 12 bases between. Germline loops: CDR1 MNHEY, CDR2 SVGAGI. This CDR3 contains 14 residues. For the CDR3, the DNA is TGTGCCAGCAGGGAAGGGGGAAACTACAATGAGCAGTTCTTC. It encodes CASREGGNYNEQFF.

This sequence joins TRBV27 and TRBJ1-2; D uncertain. Trimming took 5 bases from V and 8 from J, leaving 15 bases between them. The germline gives CDR1 MNHEY, CDR2 SMNVEV (reference sequence). The CDR3 covers 13 residues. The CDR3 loop is CASSPDNLGGYTF. The CDR3 DNA is TGTGCCAGCAGTCCCGACAATCTTGGGGGCTACACCTTC.

In this sample, this clonotype turned up a few times. This rearrangement joins TRBV20-1 to TRBJ2-7; 11 nucleotides align to TRBD2. J was trimmed by 2 bases and V by 5 bases; bases with no gene match: 5. This CDR3 contains 14 residues. Germline assignment: CDR1 DFQATT and CDR2 SNEGSKA (reference sequence). CDR3 protein: CSAPRLAGPYEQYF. CDR3 sequence (DNA): TGCAGTGCTCCCCGACTAGCGGGGCCCTACGAGCAGTACTTC.

The chain links TRBV18 to TRBJ2-5; 8 positions match TRBD1. Per germline, CDR1 KGHSH and CDR2 LQKENI. V was clipped by 4 bases and J by 1 base; unmatched bases: 8. This CDR3 is built from 16 residues. The CDR3 protein is CASSLQGAMGQETQYF. The CDR3, as DNA: TGTGCCAGCTCACTGCAGGGGGCGATGGGCCAAGAGACCCAGTACTTC.

In this sample, this clonotype turned up a few times. The chain uses TRBV7-6 and TRBJ1-1, with D possibly matching TRBD1 (5 bases). The V end lost 8 bases, the J end lost 1 base, and 17 bases lay between the germline ends. This CDR3 region has 15 residues. Germline V gives CDR1 SGHVS, CDR2 FNYEAQ. CDR3 in amino acids: CASSHRTTTNTEAFF. The CDR3, as DNA: TGTGCCAGCTCGCATCGGACAACCACGAACACTGAAGCTTTCTTT.

This clonotype was seen more than once but under ten times. V gene TRBV20-1 combines with J gene TRBJ2-7; the match to TRBD1 covers 10 bases. V shed 5 bases and J 1 base; nucleotides not matched to a gene: 11. This CDR3 spans 16 amino acids. CDR1 and CDR2 (germline): DFQATT, SNEGSKA (reference sequence). CDR3 sequence (DNA): TGCAGTGCTGCCCATCCCGACAGGGGGCTATCCTACGAGCAGTACTTC. Its translation: CSAAHPDRGLSYEQYF.

This clonotype was found once. The gene calls are TRBV29-1 and TRBJ2-7, with unresolved D. This CDR3 has 14 residues. The V gene's germline CDR1 is SQVTM and CDR2 ANQGSEA. V was trimmed by 6 bases and J by 6 bases, leaving 21 bases between them. This chain's CDR3 is CSVAEAGSKREQYF. For the CDR3, the DNA is TGCAGCGTCGCGGAAGCCGGGTCCAAGCGCGAGCAGTACTTC.

The rearrangement links TRBV4-1 to TRBJ2-2, with D possibly being TRBD2 (5 bases). The germline V gene encodes CDR1 MGHRA and CDR2 YSYEKL. The CDR3 length is 11 residues. Trimming cost V 6 bases and J 7 bases, with 6 bases left between them. Written as DNA, the CDR3 is TGCGCCAGCAGTGGGAGCGGGGAGCTGTTTTTT. Its translation: CASSGSGELFF.

This clonotype was observed a few times. This chain links TRBV29-1 with TRBJ2-1, with 7 positions matching TRBD1. The germline gives CDR1 SQVTM, CDR2 ANQGSEA. There are 14 residues in the CDR3. V shed 6 bases and J 6 bases; nucleotides not matched to a gene: 11. In DNA form, the CDR3 reads TGCAGCGTGCCCCAACAGGGGTCCCTCAATGAGCAGTTCTTC. Translation: CSVPQQGSLNEQFF.

The rearrangement links TRBV6-6 to TRBJ2-5, with 7 positions matching TRBD1. Per the germline V gene, CDR1 is MNHNY and CDR2 is SVGAGI (reference sequence). The CDR3 is 15 amino acids. Trimming took 6 bases from V and 5 from J; bases not matched to a gene: 12. As DNA, the CDR3 is TGTGCCAGCAGCAACAAAGGGGGCCGAGAGGAGACCCAGTACTTC. It specifies CASSNKGGREETQYF.